The TCR beta chain described here comes from a study of blood T cells in healthy people across ages. Germline-derived CDR1 and CDR2 are MNHEY and SVGEGT. The CDR3 covers 15 residues. For the second PCR, which ran for 7 to 11 cycles, a sample-barcoded 5' primer and a J-beta primer mix were used. TCRdb processed the 5' RACE reads anew with MiXCR; each CDR3 protein has one entry. The top ten hold roughly 51% of the sample, which has some 370,000 distinct CDR3 sequences, approximately 52% seen once. As to this clonotype: Its antigen is undetermined.

Whole-study results and caveats: Strongly correlated with naive T cell percentage was TCR beta diversity. While age rose, TCR beta diversity per million T cells dropped in a roughly linear way. PBMCs were not sorted, which prevented a conclusive comparison of naive versus antigen-experienced cells. Both higher diversity and more naive CD4+ cells marked long-lived donors when set against aged donors.

The receptor was derived from a man aged 60 to 75 in good health. The chain couples TRBV6-2 or TRBV6-3 to TRBJ2-5; possible D gene TRBD2, 5 bases. The DNA matches TRBJ2-7 better at its end, which makes the J call doubtful. Material: blood. The CDR3 protein is CASRDPADSVYEQYF. The CDR3 bases are TGTGCCAGCAGGGATCCAGCGGACTCAGTTTACGAGCAGTACTTC.